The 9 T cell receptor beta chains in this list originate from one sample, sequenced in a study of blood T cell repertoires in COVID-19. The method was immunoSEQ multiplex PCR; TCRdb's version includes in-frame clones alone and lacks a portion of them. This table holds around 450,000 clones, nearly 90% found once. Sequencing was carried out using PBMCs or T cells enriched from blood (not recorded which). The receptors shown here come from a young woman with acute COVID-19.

The CDR3 region has the DNA TGTGCCAGCAGCTTAGATGGCCAATCCTACGAGCAGTACTTC. Translated, it gives CASSLDGQSYEQYF. The chain combines TRBV7-9 with TRBJ2-7; D unresolved. V shed 1 base and J shed 1 base, with 8 bases lying between them. The germline V gene has CDR1 SEHNR and CDR2 FQNEAQ (reference sequence). The CDR3 has 14 residues.

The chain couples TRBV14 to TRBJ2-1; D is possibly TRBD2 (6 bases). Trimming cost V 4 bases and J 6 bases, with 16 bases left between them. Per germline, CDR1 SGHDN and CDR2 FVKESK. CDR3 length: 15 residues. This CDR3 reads CASSPPRAGINEQFF. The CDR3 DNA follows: TGTGCCAGCAGCCCTCCCCGGGCGGGGATCAATGAGCAGTTCTTC.

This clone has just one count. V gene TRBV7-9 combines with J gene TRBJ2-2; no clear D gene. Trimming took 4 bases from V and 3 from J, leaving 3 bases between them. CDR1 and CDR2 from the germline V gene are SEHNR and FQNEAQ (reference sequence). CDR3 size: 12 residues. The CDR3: CASSSDTGELFF. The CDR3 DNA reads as TGTGCCAGCAGCTCCGACACCGGGGAGCTGTTTTTT.

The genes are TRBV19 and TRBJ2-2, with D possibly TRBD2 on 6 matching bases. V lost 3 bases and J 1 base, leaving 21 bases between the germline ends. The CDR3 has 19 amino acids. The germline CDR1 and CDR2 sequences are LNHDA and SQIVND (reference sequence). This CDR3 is CASSIIPPWVSGNTGELFF. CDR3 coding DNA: TGTGCCAGTAGTATTATCCCCCCCTGGGTTAGCGGGAACACCGGGGAGCTGTTTTTT. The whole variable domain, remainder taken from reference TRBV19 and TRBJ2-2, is DGGITQSPKYLFRKEGQNVTLSCEQNLNHDAMYWYRQDPGQGLRLIYYSQIVNDFQKGDIAEGYSVSREKKESFPLTVTSAQKNPTAFYLCASSIIPPWVSGNTGELFFGEGSRLTVL.

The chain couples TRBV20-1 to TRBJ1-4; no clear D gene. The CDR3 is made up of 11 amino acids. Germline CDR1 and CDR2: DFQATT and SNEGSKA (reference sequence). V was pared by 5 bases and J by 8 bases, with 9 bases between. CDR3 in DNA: TGCAGTGCTGACACACAGGAAAAACTGTTTTTT. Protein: CSADTQEKLFF.

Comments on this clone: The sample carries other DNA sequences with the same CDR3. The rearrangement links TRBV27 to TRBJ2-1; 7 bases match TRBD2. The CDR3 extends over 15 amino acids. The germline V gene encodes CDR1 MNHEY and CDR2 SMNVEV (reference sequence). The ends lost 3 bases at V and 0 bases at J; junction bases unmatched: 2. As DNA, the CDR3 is TGTGCCAGCAGTTTCGGCGGGAGCTCCTACAATGAGCAGTTCTTC. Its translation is CASSFGGSSYNEQFF.

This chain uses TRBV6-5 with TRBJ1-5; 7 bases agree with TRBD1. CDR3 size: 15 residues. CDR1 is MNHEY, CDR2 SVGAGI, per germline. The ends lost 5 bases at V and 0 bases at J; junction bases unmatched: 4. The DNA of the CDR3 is TGTGCCAGCAGTCCAGGGGGTAATAGCAATCAGCCCCAGCATTTT. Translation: CASSPGGNSNQPQHF.

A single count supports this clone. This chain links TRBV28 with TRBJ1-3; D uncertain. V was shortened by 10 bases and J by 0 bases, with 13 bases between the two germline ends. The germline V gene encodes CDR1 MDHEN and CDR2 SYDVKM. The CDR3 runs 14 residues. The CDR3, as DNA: TGTGCCACCGCTGACACGTACTCTGGAAACACCATATATTTT. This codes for CATADTYSGNTIYF.

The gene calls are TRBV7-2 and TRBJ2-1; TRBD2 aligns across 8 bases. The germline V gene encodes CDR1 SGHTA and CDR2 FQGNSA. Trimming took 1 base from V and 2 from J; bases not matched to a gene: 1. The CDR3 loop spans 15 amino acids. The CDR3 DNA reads TGTGCCAGCAGCTTAGGACTAGCGCCCTACAATGAGCAGTTCTTC. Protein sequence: CASSLGLAPYNEQFF.